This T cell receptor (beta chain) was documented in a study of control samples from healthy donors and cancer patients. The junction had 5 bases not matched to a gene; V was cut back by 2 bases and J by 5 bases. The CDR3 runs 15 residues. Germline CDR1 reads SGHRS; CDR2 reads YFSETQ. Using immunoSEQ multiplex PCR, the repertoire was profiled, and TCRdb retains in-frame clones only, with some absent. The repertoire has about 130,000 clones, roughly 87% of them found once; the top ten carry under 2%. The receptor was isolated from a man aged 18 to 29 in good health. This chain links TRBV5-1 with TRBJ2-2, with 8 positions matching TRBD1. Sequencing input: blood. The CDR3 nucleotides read TGCGCCAGCAGCTTCGGACAGGGAGAGACCGGGGAGCTGTTTTTT. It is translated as CASSFGQGETGELFF.